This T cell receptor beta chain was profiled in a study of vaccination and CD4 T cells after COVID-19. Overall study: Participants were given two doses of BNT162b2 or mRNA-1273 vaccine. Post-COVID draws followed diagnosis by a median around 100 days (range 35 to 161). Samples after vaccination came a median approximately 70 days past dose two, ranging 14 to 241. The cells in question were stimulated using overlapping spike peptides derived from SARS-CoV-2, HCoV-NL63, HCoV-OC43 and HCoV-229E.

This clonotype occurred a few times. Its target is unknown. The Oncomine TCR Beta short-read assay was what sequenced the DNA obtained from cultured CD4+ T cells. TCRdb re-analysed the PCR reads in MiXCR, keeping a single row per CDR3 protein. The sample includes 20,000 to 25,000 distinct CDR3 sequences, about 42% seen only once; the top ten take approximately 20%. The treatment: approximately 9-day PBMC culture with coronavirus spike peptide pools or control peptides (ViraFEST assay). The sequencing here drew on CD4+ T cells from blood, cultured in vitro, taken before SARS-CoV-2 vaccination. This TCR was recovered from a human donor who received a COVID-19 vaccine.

For the CDR3, the DNA is TGTGCCAGCAGCTTGCCGAAAACAGGGGATAATCAGCCCCAGCATTTT. This sequence encodes CASSLPKTGDNQPQHF. The chain couples TRBV11-3 to TRBJ1-5; 7 nucleotides align to TRBD1. Germline assignment: CDR1 SGHNT and CDR2 YENEEA. The CDR3 runs to 16 residues. J gave up 4 bases and V 3 bases, and 9 bases lay outside the gene matches.